This passage covers 9 T cell receptor beta chains from one sample sequenced in a study of CD8+CD57+ T cells in acquired aplastic anemia. Genomic DNA, serving as template, underwent TCR beta VDJ and CDR3 profiling. TCRdb reprocessed the reads with MiXCR, giving one entry per CDR3 protein. Counted here are about 180,000 distinct CDR3 sequences, 35% to 50% occurring once; the ten biggest clones make up approximately 2.9%. The material sequenced was sorted CD4+, CD8+, or CD8+CD57+ T cells (not recorded which) from PBMCs. The receptors stem from a human donor in good health.

This clonotype was detected only once. V is TRBV25-1 and J is TRBJ1-3, with D unclear. V was clipped by 3 bases and J by 1 base, with 13 bases between them. The CDR3 consists of 16 residues. The V gene's germline CDR1 is MGHDK and CDR2 SYGVNS. CDR3 DNA sequence: TGTGCCAGCAGTGAGATGGTCGGATTTTCTGGAAACACCATATATTTT. This sequence encodes CASSEMVGFSGNTIYF.

About this clonotype itself: Germline is not matched at one junction end, which may reflect a read error. CDR3 nucleotide sequence: TGCGCCAGCAGGTATGAGGCCTACGAGCAGTACTTC. This encodes CASRYEAYEQYF. The V and J genes are TRBV9 and TRBJ2-7; no firm D call. CDR1 and CDR2 from the germline V gene are SGDLS and YYNGEE. This CDR3 is built from 12 residues.

This clonotype was picked up many times. V and J are TRBV5-6 and TRBJ2-3; D is unresolved. V shed 1 base and J shed 5 bases, with 11 bases lying between them. This CDR3 has 14 amino acids. CDR1 is SGHDT and CDR2 is YYEEEE in the germline V gene. The chain's CDR3 is CASSLFWMGDTQYF. The CDR3 nucleotides are TGTGCCAGCAGCTTGTTTTGGATGGGAGATACGCAGTATTTT.

The chain couples TRBV18 to TRBJ2-1, with 12 nucleotides matching TRBD2. The CDR3 loop spans 15 amino acids. After removal of 6 bases from V and 5 bases from J, the junction contained 5 bases not matched to a gene. Germline CDR1 is KGHSH and CDR2 is LQKENI. The CDR3 protein is CASSVGLAGNNEQFF. The DNA of the CDR3 is TGTGCCAGCTCGGTCGGACTAGCGGGAAACAATGAGCAGTTCTTC.

The chain is built from TRBV28 and TRBJ2-7, with TRBD2 matching 8 bases. V trimming: 2 bases; J trimming: 6 bases; junction bases outside the gene matches: 9. The length of the CDR3 is 15 residues. Germline V gene lookup returns CDR1 MDHEN and CDR2 SYDVKM. The CDR3, as DNA: TGTGCCAGCAGTTTACGGAGCGGGAGAATCCTCGAGCAGTACTTC. Its protein product is CASSLRSGRILEQYF.

This clonotype has a handful of counts. This chain joins TRBV29-1 and TRBJ2-7; D may correspond to TRBD1 or TRBD2 (6 bases each). There are 12 residues in the CDR3. The V end lost 5 bases, the J end lost 3 bases, and 11 bases lay between the germline ends. The V gene's germline CDR1 is SQVTM and CDR2 ANQGSEA. Here the CDR3 reads CSVRGLDYEQYF. The CDR3 DNA reads as TGCAGCGTTCGGGGGCTAGACTACGAGCAGTACTTC.

J is TRBJ2-3 and V is TRBV19, with D possibly TRBD1 on 6 matching bases. The V end was cut by 6 bases, the J end by 2 bases, with 12 bases between. The CDR3 covers 14 residues. From germline, CDR1 is LNHDA and CDR2 SQIVND (reference sequence). CDR3 in DNA: TGTGCCAGTAGCCGACAGGAGGTCACAGATACGCAGTATTTT. Its translation: CASSRQEVTDTQYF.

This clonotype was counted at least ten times. In DNA form, the CDR3 reads TGTGCCAGCAGGGGTGGGGTCTACGAGCAGTACTTC. This encodes CASRGGVYEQYF. The chain uses TRBV2 and TRBJ2-7, with no clear D. The V gene's germline CDR1 is SNHLY and CDR2 FYNNEI. This CDR3 spans 12 amino acids. The V end lost 6 bases, the J end lost 3 bases, and 9 bases lay between the germline ends.

The sample holds many counts of this clonotype. Written as DNA, the CDR3 is TGTGCCACCCGGGGCGCCGGCTACACTGAAGCTTTCTTT. Translation: CATRGAGYTEAFF. The rearrangement uses TRBV25-1 and TRBJ1-1, with D perhaps matching TRBD1 (5 bases). Germline assignment: CDR1 MGHDK and CDR2 SYGVNS. CDR3 length: 13 residues. V was clipped by 10 bases and J by 3 bases, with 15 bases between them.